Shown below are 5 T cell receptor beta chains from a single sample sequenced in a study of T cell clonotyping in hematopoietic cell transplantation. Repertoires were generated with immunoSEQ multiplex PCR, while TCRdb's copy carries only in-frame clones and drops some. The top ten clones hold 0.64% of a sample with nearly 7,000 clones, 98% of them seen once. The input for sequencing was PBMCs, taken 30 days after allogeneic stem cell transplant. The receptors were gathered from a male patient between 55 and 70 years old who had an allogeneic stem cell transplant from a related donor, so the T cells may come from the graft donor. Some clones in this sample may be carry-over from other donors' samples.

The V gene is TRBV7-2, the J gene TRBJ2-1; 8 bases align to TRBD2. This CDR3 comprises 15 residues. CDR1 and CDR2 (germline): SGHTA, FQGNSA. J lost 14 bases, V lost 5 bases, and 17 bases had no gene match. CDR3 amino acids: CASSPNGSGGRGKFF. CDR3 nucleotides: TGTGCCAGCAGCCCTAACGGGAGCGGGGGTCGGGGGAAGTTCTTC.

This chain links TRBV5-1 with TRBJ2-1, with D tentatively TRBD1 (6 bases). Germline-derived CDR1 and CDR2 are SGHRS and YFSETQ. The CDR3 is made up of 15 amino acids. V was pared by 1 base and J by 3 bases, with 11 bases between. This CDR3 is CASSLTGQGYNEQFF. In nucleotides, the CDR3 is TGCGCCAGCAGCTTGACGGGACAAGGCTACAATGAGCAGTTCTTC. The full variable domain, with the rest looked up from reference TRBV5-1 and TRBJ2-1, is KAGVTQTPRYLIKTRGQQVTLSCSPISGHRSVSWYQQTPGQGLQFLFEYFSETQRNKGNFPGRFSGRQFSNSRSEMNVSTLELGDSALYLCASSLTGQGYNEQFFGPGTRLTVL.

The genes are TRBV9 and TRBJ2-3; the match to TRBD2 covers 15 bases. CDR1 and CDR2 (germline): SGDLS, YYNGEE. CDR3 length equals 16 residues. V was clipped by 7 bases and J by 0 bases; unmatched bases: 3. In DNA, the CDR3 is TGTGCCAGCTCCGGACTAGCGGGGGGGAGCACAGATACGCAGTATTTT. Encoded protein: CASSGLAGGSTDTQYF.

This rearrangement joins TRBV5-1 to TRBJ1-5; D not certain. Germline-derived CDR1 and CDR2 are SGHRS and YFSETQ. CDR3 size: 15 residues. Deletions cut 1 base from V and 0 bases from J, with 8 bases between. The CDR3 loop is CASSLNSDSNQPQHF. CDR3 in DNA: TGCGCCAGCAGCTTGAACTCCGATAGCAATCAGCCCCAGCATTTT. The full variable domain, its missing parts supplied by reference TRBV5-1 and TRBJ1-5, is KAGVTQTPRYLIKTRGQQVTLSCSPISGHRSVSWYQQTPGQGLQFLFEYFSETQRNKGNFPGRFSGRQFSNSRSEMNVSTLELGDSALYLCASSLNSDSNQPQHFGDGTRLSIL.

The chain couples TRBV6-5 to TRBJ2-3; D is undetermined. The length of the CDR3 is 15 residues. Germline values: CDR1 MNHEY, CDR2 SVGAGI. Trimming removed 3 bases from V and 0 bases from J, with 10 bases in between. This chain's CDR3 is CASSYGLTSTDTQYF. For the CDR3, the DNA is TGTGCCAGCAGTTATGGTCTGACGAGCACAGATACGCAGTATTTT.